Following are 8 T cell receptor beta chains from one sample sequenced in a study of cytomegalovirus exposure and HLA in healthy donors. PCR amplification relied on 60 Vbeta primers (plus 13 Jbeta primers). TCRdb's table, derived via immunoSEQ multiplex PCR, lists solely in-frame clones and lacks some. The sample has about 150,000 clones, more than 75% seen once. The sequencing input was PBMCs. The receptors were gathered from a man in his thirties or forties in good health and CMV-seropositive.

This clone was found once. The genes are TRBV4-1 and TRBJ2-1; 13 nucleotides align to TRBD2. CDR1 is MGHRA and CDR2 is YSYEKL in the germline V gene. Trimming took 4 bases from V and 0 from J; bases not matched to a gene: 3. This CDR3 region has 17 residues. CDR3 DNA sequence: TGCGCCAGCAGCCCGGGACTAGCGGGATCCTCCTACAATGAGCAGTTCTTC. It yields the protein CASSPGLAGSSYNEQFF.

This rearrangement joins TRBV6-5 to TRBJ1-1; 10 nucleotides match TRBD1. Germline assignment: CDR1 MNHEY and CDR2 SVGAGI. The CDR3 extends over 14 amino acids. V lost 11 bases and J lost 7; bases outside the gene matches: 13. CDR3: CAVIRDRGFVEAFF. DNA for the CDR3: TGTGCCGTGATCCGGGACAGGGGCTTTGTTGAAGCTTTCTTT.

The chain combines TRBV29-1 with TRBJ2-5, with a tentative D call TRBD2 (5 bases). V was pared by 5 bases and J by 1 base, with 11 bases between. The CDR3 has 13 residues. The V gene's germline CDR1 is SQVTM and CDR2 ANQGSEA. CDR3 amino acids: CSVRWELQETQYF. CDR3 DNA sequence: TGCAGCGTTCGATGGGAGCTCCAAGAGACCCAGTACTTC.

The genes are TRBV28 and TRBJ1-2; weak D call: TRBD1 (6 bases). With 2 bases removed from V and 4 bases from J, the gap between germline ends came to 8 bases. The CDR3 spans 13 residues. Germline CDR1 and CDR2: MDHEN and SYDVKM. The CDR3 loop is CASSLQGSYGYTF. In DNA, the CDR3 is TGTGCCAGCAGTTTACAGGGGAGCTATGGCTACACCTTC.

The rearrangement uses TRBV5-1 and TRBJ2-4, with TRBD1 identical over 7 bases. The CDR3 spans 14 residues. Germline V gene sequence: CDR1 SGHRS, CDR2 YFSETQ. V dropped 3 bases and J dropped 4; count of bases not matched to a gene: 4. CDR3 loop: CASSSDREKNIQYF. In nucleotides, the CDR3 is TGCGCCAGCAGCTCAGACAGGGAAAAAAACATTCAGTACTTC.

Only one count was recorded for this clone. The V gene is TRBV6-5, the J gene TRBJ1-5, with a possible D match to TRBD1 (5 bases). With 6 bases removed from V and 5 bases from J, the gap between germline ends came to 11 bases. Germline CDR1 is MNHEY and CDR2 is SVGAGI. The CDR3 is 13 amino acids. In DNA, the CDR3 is TGTGCCAGCAGCCTCGGGGGGGATCAGCCCCAGCATTTT. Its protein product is CASSLGGDQPQHF.

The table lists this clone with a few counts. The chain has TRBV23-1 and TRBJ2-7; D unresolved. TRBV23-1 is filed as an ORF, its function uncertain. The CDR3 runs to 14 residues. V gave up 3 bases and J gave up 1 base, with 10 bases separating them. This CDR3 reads CASSHWPGSYEQYF. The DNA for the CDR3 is TGCGCCAGCAGTCACTGGCCAGGATCCTACGAGCAGTACTTC.

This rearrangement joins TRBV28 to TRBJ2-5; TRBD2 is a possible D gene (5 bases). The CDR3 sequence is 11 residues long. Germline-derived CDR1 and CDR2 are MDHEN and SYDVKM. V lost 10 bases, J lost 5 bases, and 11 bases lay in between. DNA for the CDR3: TGTGCCACCCGAGGGATGGAGACCCAGTACTTC. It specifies CATRGMETQYF.